Presented here are 17 T cell receptor beta chains from one specimen sequenced in a study of shared clonotypes between healthy human individuals. The protocol was immunoSEQ multiplex PCR, while the TCRdb copy is restricted to in-frame clones and leaves out a portion. This table holds almost 700,000 clones, approximately 90% found once. Terminally differentiated effector memory CD45RA+ cells were left out of the naive CD8 fraction, which was CD45RO-negative and positively selected for CCR7. The sample comprised naive CD8+ T cells sorted from blood. These receptors were taken from a man aged 30-40 years in good health.

The chain is built from TRBV9 and TRBJ2-3; D is undetermined. Germline V lookup: CDR1 SGDLS, CDR2 YYNGEE. Trimming pared 3 bases from V and 3 bases from J, leaving 2 bases between. This CDR3 spans 11 amino acids. CDR3 residues: CASSETDTQYF. The CDR3 DNA reads as TGTGCCAGCAGCGAAACAGATACGCAGTATTTT.

The chain uses TRBV27 and TRBJ2-1; unclear D gene. The V end was cut by 6 bases, the J end by 4 bases, with 10 bases between. Germline V lookup: CDR1 MNHEY, CDR2 SMNVEV (reference sequence). The CDR3 has 13 amino acids. Here the CDR3 reads CASRVKGYNEQFF. DNA of the CDR3: TGTGCCAGCAGGGTGAAGGGATACAATGAGCAGTTCTTC.

The rearrangement links TRBV5-6 to TRBJ2-5; 8 bases are shared with TRBD2. V lost 3 bases and J lost 5; bases outside the gene matches: 12. Germline V gives CDR1 SGHDT, CDR2 YYEEEE. The CDR3 contains 16 residues. CDR3 residues: CASSSPPGLVIETQYF. The CDR3 DNA follows: TGTGCCAGCAGCTCTCCTCCGGGACTAGTTATCGAGACCCAGTACTTC.

J is TRBJ2-3 and V is TRBV28; D uncertain. The ends were cut back, 8 bases at V and 2 bases at J, with 11 bases in the middle. This CDR3 contains 13 residues. CDR1 and CDR2 (germline): MDHEN, SYDVKM. CDR3 in amino acids: CASGIRATDTQYF. The CDR3 nucleotides read TGTGCCAGCGGGATCCGGGCCACAGATACGCAGTATTTT.

V is TRBV6-6 and J is TRBJ1-5; D unclear. The CDR3 spans 14 residues. V dropped 7 bases and J dropped 0 bases, with 10 bases sitting between them. Germline CDR1 reads MNHNY; CDR2 reads SVGAGI (reference sequence). For the CDR3, the DNA is TGTGCCAGCATGGGAGTTAATAGCAATCAGCCCCAGCATTTT. Its protein is CASMGVNSNQPQHF.

This clone is a singleton in its sample. This chain links TRBV5-1 with TRBJ2-5; TRBD2 might be the D (6 bases). Germline V lookup: CDR1 SGHRS, CDR2 YFSETQ. V lost 4 bases and J 1 base, leaving 17 bases between the germline ends. The CDR3 runs to 16 residues. CDR3 sequence reads: CASSPWAGGLQETQYF. As DNA, the CDR3 is TGCGCCAGCAGCCCCTGGGCCGGGGGACTCCAAGAGACCCAGTACTTC.

This chain links TRBV7-9 with TRBJ2-3; either TRBD1 or TRBD2 may supply D (6 bases each). The ends were cut back, 1 base at V and 1 base at J, with 15 bases in the middle. The germline V gene encodes CDR1 SEHNR and CDR2 FQNEAQ (reference sequence). The CDR3 has 17 residues. CDR3 loop: CASSLDGGSFGTDTQYF. In nucleotides, the CDR3 is TGTGCCAGCAGCTTAGACGGGGGCTCGTTCGGCACAGATACGCAGTATTTT. The full variable domain, with the rest looked up from reference TRBV7-9 and TRBJ2-3, is DTGVSQNPRHKITKRGQNVTFRCDPISEHNRLYWYRQTLGQGPEFLTYFQNEAQLEKSRLLSDRFSAERPKGSFSTLEIQRTEQGDSAMYLCASSLDGGSFGTDTQYFGPGTRLTVL.

The J gene is TRBJ2-6, the V gene TRBV29-1; perhaps TRBD2 as D (5 bases). Per germline, CDR1 SQVTM and CDR2 ANQGSEA. The length of the CDR3 is 15 residues. The V end was cut by 3 bases, the J end by 0 bases, with 9 bases between. The DNA for the CDR3 is TGCAGCGTTGACTCCGGGAACTCTGGGGCCAACGTCCTGACTTTC. Translated: CSVDSGNSGANVLTF.

CDR3 amino acids: CASSVADRDGYTF. In DNA form, the CDR3 reads TGTGCCAGCAGCGTAGCCGACAGAGATGGCTACACCTTC. The V gene is TRBV9, the J gene TRBJ1-2, with D possibly matching TRBD1 (5 bases). The germline V gene has CDR1 SGDLS and CDR2 YYNGEE. V was shortened by 0 bases and J by 6 bases, with 9 bases between the two germline ends. The CDR3 has 13 amino acids. Variable domain in full (rest from reference TRBV9 and TRBJ1-2): DSGVTQTPKHLITATGQRVTLRCSPRSGDLSVYWYQQSLDQGLQFLIQYYNGEERAKGNILERFSAQQFPDLHSELNLSSLELGDSALYFCASSVADRDGYTFGSGTRLTVV.

This chain uses TRBV5-8 with TRBJ1-5, with D possibly matching TRBD1 (5 bases). Trimming pared 0 bases from V and 0 bases from J, leaving 10 bases between. The CDR3 is made up of 16 amino acids. Germline CDR1 and CDR2: SGHTS and YDEGEE. CDR3 in DNA: TGTGCCAGCAGCTTGGTACAGGTCCTTAGCAATCAGCCCCAGCATTTT. Its protein product is CASSLVQVLSNQPQHF.

This rearrangement joins TRBV7-2 to TRBJ2-2, with 10 bases matching TRBD2. CDR3 size: 18 residues. Germline assignment: CDR1 SGHTA and CDR2 FQGNSA. J gave up 4 bases and V 1 base, and 9 bases lay outside the gene matches. The CDR3 nucleotides read TGTGCCAGCAGCTTAGGTCCTAGCGGGAGTGTATCCACCGGGGAGCTGTTTTTT. This translates into CASSLGPSGSVSTGELFF. Based on the CDR3 plus reference TRBV7-2 and TRBJ2-2, the full variable domain is GAGVSQSPSNKVTEKGKDVELRCDPISGHTALYWYRQSLGQGLEFLIYFQGNSAPDKSGLPSDRFSAERTGGSVSTLTIQRTQQEDSAVYLCASSLGPSGSVSTGELFFGEGSRLTVL.

This chain uses TRBV5-8 with TRBJ2-5; D call uncertain. The CDR3 totals 17 residues. V lost 4 bases to trimming and J lost 5 bases, with 24 bases between them. Germline V gene data show CDR1 as SGHTS and CDR2 as YDEGEE. The CDR3 sequence is CASSPGSWGNVLETQYF. The CDR3 DNA reads as TGTGCCAGCAGCCCCGGCAGTTGGGGTAATGTCCTGGAGACCCAGTACTTC. The variable domain in full, with the rest retrieved from reference TRBV5-8 and TRBJ2-5, is EAGVTQSPTHLIKTRGQQATLRCSPISGHTSVYWYQQALGLGLQFLLWYDEGEERNRGNFPPRFSGRQFPNYSSELNVNALELEDSALYLCASSPGSWGNVLETQYFGPGTRLLVL.

This chain links TRBV5-5 with TRBJ1-4; no clear D gene. V dropped 4 bases and J dropped 0 bases, with 10 bases sitting between them. Looked up from germline, CDR1 is SGHKS and CDR2 is YYEKEE (reference sequence). The CDR3 runs 15 residues. CDR3 in amino acids: CASSPERATNEKLFF. CDR3 nucleotide sequence: TGTGCCAGCAGCCCCGAGCGGGCAACTAATGAAAAACTGTTTTTT. Supplemented by reference TRBV5-5 and TRBJ1-4, the full variable domain reads DAGVTQSPTHLIKTRGQQVTLRCSPISGHKSVSWYQQVLGQGPQFIFQYYEKEERGRGNFPDRFSARQFPNYSSELNVNALLLGDSALYLCASSPERATNEKLFFGSGTQLSVL.

This clone has a handful of counts. The same CDR3 can be traced to other DNA sequences in this sample. The gene calls are TRBV27 and TRBJ2-7, with unresolved D. The CDR3 consists of 11 residues. Trimming left V 6 bases short and J 4 bases short, with 7 bases between. CDR1 MNHEY and CDR2 SMNVEV come from the germline V gene (reference sequence). CDR3 nucleotides: TGTGCCAGCAGAGGCGCATACGAGCAGTACTTC. Translation: CASRGAYEQYF.

The chain is built from TRBV6-5 and TRBJ2-7; possible D gene TRBD2, 6 bases. Looked up from germline, CDR1 is MNHEY and CDR2 is SVGAGI. V lost 6 bases and J 2 bases, leaving 14 bases between the germline ends. The CDR3 is 14 residues long. The CDR3 spells CASRVGGVTYEQYF. The CDR3 DNA reads TGTGCCAGCAGGGTGGGGGGAGTCACCTACGAGCAGTACTTC.

The rearrangement uses TRBV15 and TRBJ2-5; D possibly corresponds to TRBD2 (6 bases). The CDR3 is 12 amino acids. Germline V CDR1 and CDR2: LNHNV, YYDKDF (reference sequence). The V gene lost 5 bases and the J gene lost 7 bases, with 11 bases spanning the gap. For the CDR3, the DNA is TGTGCCACCAGCGGGGAGGAGGTGACCCAGTACTTC. Amino acid sequence: CATSGEEVTQYF.

This clone has more than one count but fewer than ten. Within the sample, other DNA sequences also encode this same CDR3. V gene TRBV11-2 combines with J gene TRBJ2-2, with 11 bases fitting TRBD2. V shed 3 bases, J shed 5 bases, and the junction held 8 bases outside the gene matches. The CDR3 length is 17 residues. Germline-derived CDR1 and CDR2 are SGHAT and FQNNGV. DNA for the CDR3: TGTGCCAGCAGCTTGGAAGGACTAGCGGGCGGGACCGGGGAGCTGTTTTTT. Translation: CASSLEGLAGGTGELFF.